This T cell receptor beta chain was profiled in a study of cytomegalovirus exposure and HLA in healthy donors. CDR3 length: 16 amino acids. J lost 7 bases, V lost 9 bases, and 13 bases had no gene match. Germline CDR1 MNHNY, CDR2 SVGAGI (reference sequence). Researchers ran the PCR with 60 Vbeta and 13 Jbeta primers. Assay used: immunoSEQ multiplex PCR; TCRdb lists only in-frame clones, some missing. Of roughly 60,000 clones listed, 75% to 80% were seen once; the top ten hold approximately 1.3%. The origin of this receptor is a female donor in good health and CMV-seronegative. The chain combines TRBV6-6 with TRBJ1-6; 9 positions agree with TRBD1. The sequenced sample consisted of PBMCs. CDR3 residues: CASHLGTGTGNSPLHF. CDR3 DNA sequence: TGTGCCAGTCACCTGGGTACAGGGACAGGGAATTCACCCCTCCACTTT.